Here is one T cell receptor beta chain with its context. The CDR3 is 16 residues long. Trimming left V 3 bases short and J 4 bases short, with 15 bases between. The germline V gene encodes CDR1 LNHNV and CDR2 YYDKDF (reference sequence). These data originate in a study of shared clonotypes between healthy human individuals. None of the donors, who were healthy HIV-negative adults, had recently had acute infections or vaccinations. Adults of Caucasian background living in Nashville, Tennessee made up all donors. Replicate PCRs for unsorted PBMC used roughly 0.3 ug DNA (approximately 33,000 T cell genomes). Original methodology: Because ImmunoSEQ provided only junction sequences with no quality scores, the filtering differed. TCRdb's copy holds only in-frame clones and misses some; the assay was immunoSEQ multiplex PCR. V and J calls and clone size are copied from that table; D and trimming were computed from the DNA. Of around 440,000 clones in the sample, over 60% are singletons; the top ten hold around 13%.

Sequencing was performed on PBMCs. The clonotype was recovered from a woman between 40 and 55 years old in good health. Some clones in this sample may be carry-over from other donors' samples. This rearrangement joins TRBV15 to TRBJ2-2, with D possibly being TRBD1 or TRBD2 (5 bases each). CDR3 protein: CATSSNRRDPTGELFF. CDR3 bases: TGTGCCACCAGCAGTAACCGCCGGGACCCCACCGGGGAGCTGTTTTTT.